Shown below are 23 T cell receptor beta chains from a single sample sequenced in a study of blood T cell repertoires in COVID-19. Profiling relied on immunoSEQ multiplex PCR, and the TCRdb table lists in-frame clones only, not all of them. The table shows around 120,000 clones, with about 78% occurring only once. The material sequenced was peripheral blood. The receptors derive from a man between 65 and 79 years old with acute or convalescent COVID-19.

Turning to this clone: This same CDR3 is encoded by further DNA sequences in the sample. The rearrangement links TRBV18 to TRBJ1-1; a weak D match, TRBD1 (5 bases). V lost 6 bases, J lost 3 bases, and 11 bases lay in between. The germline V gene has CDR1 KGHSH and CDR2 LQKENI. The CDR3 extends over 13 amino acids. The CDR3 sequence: CASSPSRDTEAFF. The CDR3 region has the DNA TGTGCCAGCTCCCCGTCCAGGGACACTGAAGCTTTCTTT. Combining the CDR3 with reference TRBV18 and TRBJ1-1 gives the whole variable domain NAGVMQNPRHLVRRRGQEARLRCSPMKGHSHVYWYRQLPEEGLKFMVYLQKENIIDESGMPKERFSAEFPKEGPSILRIQQVVRGDSAAYFCASSPSRDTEAFFGQGTRLTVV.

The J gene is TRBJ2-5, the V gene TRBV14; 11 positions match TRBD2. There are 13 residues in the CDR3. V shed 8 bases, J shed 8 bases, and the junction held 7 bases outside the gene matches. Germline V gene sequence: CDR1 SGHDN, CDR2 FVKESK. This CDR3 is CASARLAGKTQYF. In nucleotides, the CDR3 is TGTGCCAGCGCCAGACTAGCGGGGAAAACCCAGTACTTC.

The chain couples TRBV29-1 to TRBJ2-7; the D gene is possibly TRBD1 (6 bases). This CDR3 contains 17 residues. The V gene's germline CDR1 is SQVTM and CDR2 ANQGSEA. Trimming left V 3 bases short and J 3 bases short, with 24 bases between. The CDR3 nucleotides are TGCAGCGTTGAGGGGTGGACAGTACCGGGACACATCTACGAGCAGTACTTC. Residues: CSVEGWTVPGHIYEQYF.

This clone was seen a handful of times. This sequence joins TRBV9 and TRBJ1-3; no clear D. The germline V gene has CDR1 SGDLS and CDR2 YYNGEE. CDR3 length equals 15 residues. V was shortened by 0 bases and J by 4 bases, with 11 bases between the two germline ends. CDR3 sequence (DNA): TGTGCCAGCAGCGTAGAGGGAGGGCCCGGAAACACCATATATTTT. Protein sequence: CASSVEGGPGNTIYF. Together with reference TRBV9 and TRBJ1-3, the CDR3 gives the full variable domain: DSGVTQTPKHLITATGQRVTLRCSPRSGDLSVYWYQQSLDQGLQFLIQYYNGEERAKGNILERFSAQQFPDLHSELNLSSLELGDSALYFCASSVEGGPGNTIYFGEGSWLTVV.

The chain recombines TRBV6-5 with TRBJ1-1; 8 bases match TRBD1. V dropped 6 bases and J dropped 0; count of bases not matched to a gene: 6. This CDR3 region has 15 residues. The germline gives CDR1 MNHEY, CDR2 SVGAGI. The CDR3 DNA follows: TGTGCCAGCAGCCGACAGGGGACCTTGAACACTGAAGCTTTCTTT. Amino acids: CASSRQGTLNTEAFF.

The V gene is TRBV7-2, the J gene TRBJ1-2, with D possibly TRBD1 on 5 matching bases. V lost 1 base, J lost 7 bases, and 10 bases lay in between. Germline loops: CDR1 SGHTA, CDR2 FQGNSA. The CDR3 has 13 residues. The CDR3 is CASSLGGVRGYTF. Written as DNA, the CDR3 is TGTGCCAGCAGCTTAGGGGGGGTTCGTGGCTACACCTTC.

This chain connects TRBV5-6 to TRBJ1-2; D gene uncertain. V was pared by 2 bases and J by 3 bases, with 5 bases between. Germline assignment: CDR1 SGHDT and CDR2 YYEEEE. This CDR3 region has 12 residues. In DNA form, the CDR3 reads TGTGCCAGCAGCTTAACTCACTATGGCTACACCTTC. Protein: CASSLTHYGYTF.

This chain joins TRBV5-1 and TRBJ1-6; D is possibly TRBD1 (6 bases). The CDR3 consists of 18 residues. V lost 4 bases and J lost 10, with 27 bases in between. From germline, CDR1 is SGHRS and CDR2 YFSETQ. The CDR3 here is CASSPQPQGPVSLSPLHF. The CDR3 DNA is TGCGCCAGCAGCCCCCAGCCGCAGGGGCCGGTGAGTTTGTCACCCCTCCACTTT.

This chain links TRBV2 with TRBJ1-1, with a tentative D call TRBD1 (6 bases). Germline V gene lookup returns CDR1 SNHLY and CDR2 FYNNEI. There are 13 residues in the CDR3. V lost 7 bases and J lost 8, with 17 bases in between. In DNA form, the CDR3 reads TGTGCCAGCAAACCGTACAGGGAAGAGGAAGCTTTCTTT. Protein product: CASKPYREEEAFF.

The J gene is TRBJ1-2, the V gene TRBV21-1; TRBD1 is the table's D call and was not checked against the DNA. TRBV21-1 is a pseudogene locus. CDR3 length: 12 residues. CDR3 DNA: TGTGCCAGCAGCGGACAGGGGGCAGGCTACACCTTC. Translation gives CASSGQGAGYTF.

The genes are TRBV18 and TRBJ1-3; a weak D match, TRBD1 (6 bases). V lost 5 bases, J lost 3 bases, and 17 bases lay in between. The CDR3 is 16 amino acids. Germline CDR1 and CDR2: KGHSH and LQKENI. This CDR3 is CASSTTGTSSGNTIYF. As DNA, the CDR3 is TGTGCCAGCTCAACAACCGGGACATCAAGTGGAAACACCATATATTTT.

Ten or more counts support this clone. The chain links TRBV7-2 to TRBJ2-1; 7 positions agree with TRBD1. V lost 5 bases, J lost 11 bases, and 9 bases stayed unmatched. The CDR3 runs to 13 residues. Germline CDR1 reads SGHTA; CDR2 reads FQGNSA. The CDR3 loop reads CASSRTQGNQQFF. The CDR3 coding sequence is TGTGCCAGCAGCCGGACACAGGGGAATCAGCAGTTCTTC.

The CDR3 protein is CASGGRGYEQYF. CDR3 nucleotides: TGTGCTAGTGGCGGCAGGGGGTATGAGCAGTACTTC. The chain couples TRBV12-5 to TRBJ2-7; TRBD1 agrees at 7 bases. V was clipped by 6 bases and J by 7 bases; unmatched bases: 6. The germline gives CDR1 LGHNT, CDR2 FRNRAP. CDR3 size: 12 residues.

In DNA form, the CDR3 reads TGCGCCAGCTGGAGGGGTTCGGACACCGGGGAGCTGTTTTTT. Protein sequence: CASWRGSDTGELFF. The V gene is TRBV5-1, the J gene TRBJ2-2, with D possibly TRBD2 on 6 matching bases. Germline V gene lookup returns CDR1 SGHRS and CDR2 YFSETQ. The CDR3 is 14 residues long. V lost 7 bases and J lost 3, with 13 bases in between.

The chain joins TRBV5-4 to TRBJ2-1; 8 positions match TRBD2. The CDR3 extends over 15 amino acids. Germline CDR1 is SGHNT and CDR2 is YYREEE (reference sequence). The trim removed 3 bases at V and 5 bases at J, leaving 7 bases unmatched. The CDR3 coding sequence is TGTGCCAGCAGCTCTCGGGGGGGAGCCAACAATGAGCAGTTCTTC. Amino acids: CASSSRGGANNEQFF.

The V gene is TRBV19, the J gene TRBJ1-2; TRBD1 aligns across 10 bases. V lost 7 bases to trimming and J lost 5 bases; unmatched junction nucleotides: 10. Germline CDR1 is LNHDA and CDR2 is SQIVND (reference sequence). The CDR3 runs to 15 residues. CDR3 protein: CASIPTGGLDYGYTF. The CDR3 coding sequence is TGTGCCAGTATCCCGACAGGGGGCTTGGATTATGGCTACACCTTC.

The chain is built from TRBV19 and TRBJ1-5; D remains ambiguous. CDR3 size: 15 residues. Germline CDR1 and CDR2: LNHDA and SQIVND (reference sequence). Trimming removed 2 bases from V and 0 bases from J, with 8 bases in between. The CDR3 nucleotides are TGTGCCAGTAGTATACAGCGGAATAGCAATCAGCCCCAGCATTTT. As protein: CASSIQRNSNQPQHF.

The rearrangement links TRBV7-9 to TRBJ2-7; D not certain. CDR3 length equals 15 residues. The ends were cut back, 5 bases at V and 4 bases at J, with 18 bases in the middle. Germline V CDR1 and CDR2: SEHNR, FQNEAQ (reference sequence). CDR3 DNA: TGTGCCAGCAGCCCCTCACAGCCAGAGTATTACGAGCAGTACTTC. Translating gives CASSPSQPEYYEQYF.

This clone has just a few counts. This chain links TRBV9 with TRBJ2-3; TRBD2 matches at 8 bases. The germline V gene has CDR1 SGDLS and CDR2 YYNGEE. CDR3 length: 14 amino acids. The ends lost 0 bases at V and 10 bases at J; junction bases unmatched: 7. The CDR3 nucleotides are TGTGCCAGCAGCGTAGAGGGTAGCGGGGTAGCGCAGTATTTT. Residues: CASSVEGSGVAQYF.

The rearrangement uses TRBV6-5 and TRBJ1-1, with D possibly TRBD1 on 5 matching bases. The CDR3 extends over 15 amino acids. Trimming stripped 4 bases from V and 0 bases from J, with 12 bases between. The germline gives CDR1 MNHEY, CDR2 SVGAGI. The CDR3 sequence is CASSSLTAMNTEAFF. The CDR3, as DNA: TGTGCCAGCAGTTCTCTGACAGCCATGAACACTGAAGCTTTCTTT.

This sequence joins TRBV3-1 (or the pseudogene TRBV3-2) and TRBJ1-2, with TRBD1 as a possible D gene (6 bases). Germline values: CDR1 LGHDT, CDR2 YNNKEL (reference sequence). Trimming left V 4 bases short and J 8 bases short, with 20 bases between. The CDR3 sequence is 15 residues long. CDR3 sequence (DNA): TGTGCCAGCAGCCCCTTGAACGGGGGGCAGTCCGGCTACACCTTC. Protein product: CASSPLNGGQSGYTF.

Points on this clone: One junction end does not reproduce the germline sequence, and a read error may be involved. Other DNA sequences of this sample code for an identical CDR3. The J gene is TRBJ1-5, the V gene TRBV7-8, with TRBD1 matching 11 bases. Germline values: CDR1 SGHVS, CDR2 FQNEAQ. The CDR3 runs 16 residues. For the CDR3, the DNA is TGTGCCAGCAGTTTAGGAGGACAGGGGGCCAATCAGCCCCAGCATTTT. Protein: CASSLGGQGANQPQHF.

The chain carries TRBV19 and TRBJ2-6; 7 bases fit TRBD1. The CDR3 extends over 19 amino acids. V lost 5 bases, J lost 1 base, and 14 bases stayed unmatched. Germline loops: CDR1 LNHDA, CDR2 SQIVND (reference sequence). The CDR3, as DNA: TGTGCCAGTAGTCCCTCACCGGGACAGATGCCTTCTGGGGCCAACGTCCTGACTTTC. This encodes CASSPSPGQMPSGANVLTF.